This TCR beta chain was identified during a study of T cells in localized non-small cell lung cancer. Only in-frame clones appear in the TCRdb table, and some are missing; sequencing was by immunoSEQ multiplex PCR. The data contain nearly 25,000 clones, more than 85% of them seen just once; the ten biggest clones take up about 15%. There are 13 residues in the CDR3. V was shortened by 0 bases and J by 3 bases, with 0 bases between the two germline ends. From germline, CDR1 is SGHTA and CDR2 FQGNSA. The chain is built from TRBV7-2 and TRBJ2-6; no definite D call. This sample comprised peripheral blood, obtained before any cancer treatment. This receptor was taken from a man aged 40 to 75 with stage III squamous cell lung carcinoma. The CDR3: CASSLAGANVLTF. The CDR3 bases are TGTGCCAGCAGCTTAGCTGGGGCCAACGTCCTGACTTTC.